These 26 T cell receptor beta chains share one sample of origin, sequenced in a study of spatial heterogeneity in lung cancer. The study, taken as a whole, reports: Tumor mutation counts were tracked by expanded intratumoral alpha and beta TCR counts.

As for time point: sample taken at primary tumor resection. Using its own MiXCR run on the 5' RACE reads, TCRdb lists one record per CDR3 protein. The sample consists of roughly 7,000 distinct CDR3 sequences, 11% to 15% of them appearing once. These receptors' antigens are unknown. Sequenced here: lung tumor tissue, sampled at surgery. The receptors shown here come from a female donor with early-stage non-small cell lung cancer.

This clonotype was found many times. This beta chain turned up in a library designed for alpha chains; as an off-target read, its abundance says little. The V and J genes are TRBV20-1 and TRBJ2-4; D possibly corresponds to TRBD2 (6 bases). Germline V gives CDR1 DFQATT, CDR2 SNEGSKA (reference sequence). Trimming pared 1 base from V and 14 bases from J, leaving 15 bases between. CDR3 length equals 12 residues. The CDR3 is CSARGAGGSKYF. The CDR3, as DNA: TGCAGTGCTAGAGGGGCCGGGGGATCTAAGTACTTC.

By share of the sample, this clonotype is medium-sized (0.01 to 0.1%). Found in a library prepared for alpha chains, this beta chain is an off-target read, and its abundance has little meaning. CDR3 nucleotide sequence: TGTGCCAGCAGCTTGGCCGCTCCAGATAGGTCAAATCAGCCCCAGCATTTT. This translates into CASSLAAPDRSNQPQHF. The rearrangement uses TRBV5-5 and TRBJ1-5; D unclear. The germline V gene encodes CDR1 SGHKS and CDR2 YYEKEE (reference sequence). The CDR3 contains 17 residues. V was trimmed by 0 bases and J by 4 bases, leaving 17 bases between them.

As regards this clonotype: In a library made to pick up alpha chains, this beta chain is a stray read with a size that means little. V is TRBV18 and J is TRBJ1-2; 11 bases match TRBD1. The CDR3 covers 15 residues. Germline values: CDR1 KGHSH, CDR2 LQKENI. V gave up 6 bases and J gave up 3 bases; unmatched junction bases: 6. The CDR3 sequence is CASSTGTGGDYGYTF. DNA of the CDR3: TGTGCCAGCTCTACCGGGACAGGGGGTGACTATGGCTACACCTTC.

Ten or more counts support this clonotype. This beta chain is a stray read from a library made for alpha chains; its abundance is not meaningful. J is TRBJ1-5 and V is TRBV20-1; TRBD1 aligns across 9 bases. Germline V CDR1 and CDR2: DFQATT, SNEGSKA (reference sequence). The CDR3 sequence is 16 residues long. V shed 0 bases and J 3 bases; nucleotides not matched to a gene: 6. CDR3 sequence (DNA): TGCAGTGCTAGAGACACAGGGGGCAAGTACAATCAGCCCCAGCATTTT. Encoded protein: CSARDTGGKYNQPQHF.

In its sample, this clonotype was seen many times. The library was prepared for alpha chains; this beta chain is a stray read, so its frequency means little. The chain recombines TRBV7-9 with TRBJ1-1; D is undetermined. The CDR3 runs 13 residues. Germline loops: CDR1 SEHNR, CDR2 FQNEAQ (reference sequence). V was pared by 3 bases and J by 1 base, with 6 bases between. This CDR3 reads CASSLAGNTEAFF. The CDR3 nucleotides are TGTGCCAGCAGCTTGGCCGGGAACACTGAAGCTTTCTTT. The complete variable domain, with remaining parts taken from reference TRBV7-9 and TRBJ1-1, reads DTGVSQNPRHKITKRGQNVTFRCDPISEHNRLYWYRQTLGQGPEFLTYFQNEAQLEKSRLLSDRFSAERPKGSFSTLEIQRTEQGDSAMYLCASSLAGNTEAFFGQGTRLTVV.

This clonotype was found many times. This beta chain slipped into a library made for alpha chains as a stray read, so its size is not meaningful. Here the CDR3 reads CASSFPRQTRGTGELFF. CDR3 in DNA: TGTGCCAGCAGCTTCCCCCGACAAACCCGAGGGACCGGGGAGCTGTTTTTT. The genes are TRBV7-9 and TRBJ2-2, with a possible D match to TRBD2 (5 bases). This CDR3 contains 17 residues. Germline CDR1 SEHNR, CDR2 FQNEAQ (reference sequence). Trimming removed 3 bases at V and 5 bases at J, with 19 bases between.

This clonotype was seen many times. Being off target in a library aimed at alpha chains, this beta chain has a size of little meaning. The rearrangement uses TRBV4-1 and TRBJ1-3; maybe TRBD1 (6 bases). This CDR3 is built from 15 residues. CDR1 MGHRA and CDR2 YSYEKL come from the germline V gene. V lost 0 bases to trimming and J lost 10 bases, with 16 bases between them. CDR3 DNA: TGCGCCAGCAGCCAAGAGGCCTGGACAGAGGTGACCATATATTTT. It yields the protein CASSQEAWTEVTIYF.

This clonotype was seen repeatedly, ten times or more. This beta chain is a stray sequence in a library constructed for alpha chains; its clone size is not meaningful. CDR3 in amino acids: CASSYSLEQFF. In DNA form, the CDR3 reads TGTGCCAGCAGTTACTCCCTTGAGCAGTTCTTC. This sequence joins TRBV6-6 and TRBJ2-1, with D uncertain. CDR1 and CDR2 (germline): MNHNY, SVGAGI (reference sequence). This CDR3 comprises 11 residues. V was cut by 0 bases and J by 9 bases, with 3 bases left in between.

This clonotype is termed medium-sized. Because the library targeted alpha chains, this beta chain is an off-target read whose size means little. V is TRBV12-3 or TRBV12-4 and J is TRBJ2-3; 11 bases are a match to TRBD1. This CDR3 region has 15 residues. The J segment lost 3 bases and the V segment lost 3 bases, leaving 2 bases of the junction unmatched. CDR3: CASSLGTGGTDTQYF. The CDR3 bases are TGTGCCAGCAGTTTGGGGACAGGGGGAACAGATACGCAGTATTTT.

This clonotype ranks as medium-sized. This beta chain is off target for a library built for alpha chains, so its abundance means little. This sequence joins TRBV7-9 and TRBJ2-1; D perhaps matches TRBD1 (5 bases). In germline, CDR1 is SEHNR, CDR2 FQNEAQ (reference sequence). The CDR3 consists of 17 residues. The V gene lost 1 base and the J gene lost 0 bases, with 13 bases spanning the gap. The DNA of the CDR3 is TGTGCCAGCAGCTTAGAAGGGGCAACTGCCTCCTACAATGAGCAGTTCTTC. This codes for CASSLEGATASYNEQFF.

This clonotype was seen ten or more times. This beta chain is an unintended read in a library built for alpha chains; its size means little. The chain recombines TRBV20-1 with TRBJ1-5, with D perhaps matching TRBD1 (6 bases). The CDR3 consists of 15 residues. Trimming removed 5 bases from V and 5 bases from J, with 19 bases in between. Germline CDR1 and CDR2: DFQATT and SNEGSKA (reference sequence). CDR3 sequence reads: CSAVGGGAGDQPQHF. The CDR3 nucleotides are TGCAGTGCTGTCGGGGGGGGCGCAGGGGATCAGCCCCAGCATTTT.

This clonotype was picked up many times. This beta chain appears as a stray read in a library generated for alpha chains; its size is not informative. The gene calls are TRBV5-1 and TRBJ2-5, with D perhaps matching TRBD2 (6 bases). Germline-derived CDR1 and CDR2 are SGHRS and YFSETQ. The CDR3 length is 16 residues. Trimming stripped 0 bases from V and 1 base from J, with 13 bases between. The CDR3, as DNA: TGCGCCAGCAGCTTGGCTCGAGCGGGTGGCCAAGAGACCCAGTACTTC. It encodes CASSLARAGGQETQYF.

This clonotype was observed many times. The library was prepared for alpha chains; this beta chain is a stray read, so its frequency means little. The CDR3 loop reads CASSLGPLAGGIDEQFF. CDR3 coding DNA: TGCGCCAGCAGCTTGGGGCCCCTAGCGGGGGGTATCGATGAGCAGTTCTTC. The gene calls are TRBV5-1 and TRBJ2-1, with 11 bases that match TRBD2. From germline, CDR1 is SGHRS and CDR2 YFSETQ. The CDR3 is made up of 17 amino acids. V shed 0 bases and J 8 bases; nucleotides not matched to a gene: 10.

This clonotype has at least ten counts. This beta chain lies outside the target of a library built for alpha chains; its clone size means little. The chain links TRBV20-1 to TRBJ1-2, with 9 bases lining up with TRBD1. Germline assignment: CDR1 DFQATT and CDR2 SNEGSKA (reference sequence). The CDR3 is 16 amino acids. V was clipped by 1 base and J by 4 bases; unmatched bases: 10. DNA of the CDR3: TGCAGTGCTAGAGCTACAGGGGGCCCCCTTAGCTATGGCTACACCTTC. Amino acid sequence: CSARATGGPLSYGYTF.

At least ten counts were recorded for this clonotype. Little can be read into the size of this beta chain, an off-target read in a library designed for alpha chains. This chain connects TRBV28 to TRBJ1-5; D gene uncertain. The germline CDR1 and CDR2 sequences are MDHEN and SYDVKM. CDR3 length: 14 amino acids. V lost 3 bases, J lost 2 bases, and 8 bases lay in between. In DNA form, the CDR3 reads TGTGCCAGCAGTTTGCAGATAGGCAATCAGCCCCAGCATTTT. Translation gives CASSLQIGNQPQHF.

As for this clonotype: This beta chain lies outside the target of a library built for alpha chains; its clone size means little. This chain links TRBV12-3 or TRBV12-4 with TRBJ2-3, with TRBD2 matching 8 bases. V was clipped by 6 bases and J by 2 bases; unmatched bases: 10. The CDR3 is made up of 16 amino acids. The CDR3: CASSPQRGTSTDTQYF. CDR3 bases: TGTGCCAGCAGCCCCCAGCGGGGGACCTCCACAGATACGCAGTATTTT.

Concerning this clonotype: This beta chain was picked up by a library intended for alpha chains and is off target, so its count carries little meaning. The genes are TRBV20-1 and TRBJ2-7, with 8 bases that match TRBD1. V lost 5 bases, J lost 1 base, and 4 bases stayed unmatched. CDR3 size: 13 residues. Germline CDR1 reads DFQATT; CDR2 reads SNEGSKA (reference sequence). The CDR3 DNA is TGCAGTGCTGGCCGGGACAGGTCCTACGAGCAGTACTTC. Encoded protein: CSAGRDRSYEQYF.

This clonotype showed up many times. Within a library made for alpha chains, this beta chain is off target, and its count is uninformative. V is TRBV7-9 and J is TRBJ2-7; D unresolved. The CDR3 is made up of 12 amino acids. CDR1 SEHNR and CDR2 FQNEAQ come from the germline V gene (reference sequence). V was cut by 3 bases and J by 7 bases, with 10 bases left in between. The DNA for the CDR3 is TGTGCCAGCAGCTTCCTTTTTGGGGAGCAGTACTTC. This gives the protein CASSFLFGEQYF. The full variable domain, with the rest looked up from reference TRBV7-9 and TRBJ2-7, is DTGVSQNPRHKITKRGQNVTFRCDPISEHNRLYWYRQTLGQGPEFLTYFQNEAQLEKSRLLSDRFSAERPKGSFSTLEIQRTEQGDSAMYLCASSFLFGEQYFGPGTRLTVT.

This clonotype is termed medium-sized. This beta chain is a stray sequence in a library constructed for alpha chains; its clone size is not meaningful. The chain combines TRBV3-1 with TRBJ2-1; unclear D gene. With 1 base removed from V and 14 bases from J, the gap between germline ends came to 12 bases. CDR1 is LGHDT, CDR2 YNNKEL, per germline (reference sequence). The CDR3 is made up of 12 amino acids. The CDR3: CASSQVWVKKFF. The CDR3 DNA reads TGTGCCAGCAGCCAAGTCTGGGTGAAGAAGTTCTTC.

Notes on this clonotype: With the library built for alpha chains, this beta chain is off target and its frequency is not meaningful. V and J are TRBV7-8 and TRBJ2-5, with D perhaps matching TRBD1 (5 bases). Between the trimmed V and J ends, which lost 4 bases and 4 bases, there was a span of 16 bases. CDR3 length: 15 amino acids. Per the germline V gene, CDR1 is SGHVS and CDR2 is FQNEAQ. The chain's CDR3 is CASSSNSGAGETQYF. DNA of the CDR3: TGTGCCAGCAGCTCCAACAGTGGGGCCGGAGAGACCCAGTACTTC.

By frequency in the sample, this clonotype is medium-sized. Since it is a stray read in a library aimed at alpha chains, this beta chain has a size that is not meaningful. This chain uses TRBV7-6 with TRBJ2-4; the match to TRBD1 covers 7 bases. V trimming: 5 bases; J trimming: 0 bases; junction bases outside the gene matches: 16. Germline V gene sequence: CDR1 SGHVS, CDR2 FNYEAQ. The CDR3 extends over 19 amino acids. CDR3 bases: TGTGCCAGCAGCCCCATAACCCCCCAGGGACAGCTAGCCAAAAACATTCAGTACTTC. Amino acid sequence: CASSPITPQGQLAKNIQYF.

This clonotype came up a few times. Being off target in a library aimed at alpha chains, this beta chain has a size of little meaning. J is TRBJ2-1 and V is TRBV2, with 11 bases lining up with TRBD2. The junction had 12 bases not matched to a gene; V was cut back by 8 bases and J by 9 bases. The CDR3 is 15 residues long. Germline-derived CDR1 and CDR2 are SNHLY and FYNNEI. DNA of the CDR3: TGTGCCAGCGGGACTAGCGGCTACTCTGCCGGTGAGCAGTTCTTC. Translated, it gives CASGTSGYSAGEQFF.

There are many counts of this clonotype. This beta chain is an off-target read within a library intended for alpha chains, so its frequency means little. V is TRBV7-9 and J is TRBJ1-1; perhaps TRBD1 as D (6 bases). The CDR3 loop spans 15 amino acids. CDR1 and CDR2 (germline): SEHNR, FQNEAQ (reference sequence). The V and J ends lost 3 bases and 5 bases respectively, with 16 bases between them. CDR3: CASSFGQSPKTEAFF. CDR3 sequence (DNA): TGTGCCAGCAGCTTCGGACAGTCTCCTAAAACTGAAGCTTTCTTT.

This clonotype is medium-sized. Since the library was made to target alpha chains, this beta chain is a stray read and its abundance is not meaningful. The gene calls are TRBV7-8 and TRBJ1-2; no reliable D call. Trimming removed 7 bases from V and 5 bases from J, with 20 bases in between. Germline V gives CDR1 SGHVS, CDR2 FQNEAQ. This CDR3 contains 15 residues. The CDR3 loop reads CASNIGGKGSYGYTF. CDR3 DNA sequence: TGTGCCAGCAACATAGGAGGGAAGGGATCTTATGGCTACACCTTC.

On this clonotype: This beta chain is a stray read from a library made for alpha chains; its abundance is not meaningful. CDR3 DNA: TGTGCCAGCAGTTTCGGACAGAGCTCCTACAATGAGCAGTTCTTC. As protein: CASSFGQSSYNEQFF. The chain couples TRBV6-5 to TRBJ2-1; D might be TRBD1 (6 bases). The CDR3 loop spans 15 amino acids. With 4 bases removed from V and 0 bases from J, the gap between germline ends came to 10 bases. In germline, CDR1 is MNHEY, CDR2 SVGAGI.

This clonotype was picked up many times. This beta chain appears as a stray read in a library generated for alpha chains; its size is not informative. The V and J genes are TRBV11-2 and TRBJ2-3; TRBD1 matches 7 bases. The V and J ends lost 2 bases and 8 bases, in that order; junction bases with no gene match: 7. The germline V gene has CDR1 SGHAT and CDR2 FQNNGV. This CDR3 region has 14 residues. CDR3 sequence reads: CASSLLPSGGTQYF. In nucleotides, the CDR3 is TGTGCCAGCAGCTTACTACCCTCAGGGGGTACGCAGTATTTT.